The 20 T cell receptor beta chains below all came from one sample that was sequenced in a study of cytomegalovirus exposure and HLA in healthy donors (dated 2017 in TCRdb). Library method: the immunoSEQ multiplex PCR assay. The multiplex PCR relied on a mix of 60 forward primers for TCR Vbeta segments and 13 reverse primers for TCR Jbeta segments. In its TCRdb copy, this immuneACCESS table keeps in-frame sequences only and misses some clones. Where compared with another copy, unresolved V genes explain less than half of these, and the others have no known cause. Across this sample there are about 180,000 clones, with roughly 80% seen only once. Around 6% of the sample lies in the top ten. What was sequenced was PBMCs. These receptors came from a man aged 35 to 55 in good health and CMV-seronegative.

The chain joins TRBV18 to TRBJ1-3, with 7 bases aligning to TRBD1. The V gene's germline CDR1 is KGHSH and CDR2 LQKENI. The CDR3 has 14 residues. Trimming removed 3 bases from V and 4 bases from J; junction bases left unmatched: 3. The CDR3 DNA is TGTGCCAGCTCACCCGGGACAGAAGGAAACACCATATATTTT. This translates into CASSPGTEGNTIYF.

The chain has TRBV9 and TRBJ1-6; 9 positions agree with TRBD1. In germline, CDR1 is SGDLS, CDR2 YYNGEE. This CDR3 has 14 residues. With 4 bases clipped from V and 10 bases from J, the junction kept 6 bases outside the gene matches. The CDR3 coding sequence is TGTGCCAGCAGCAACCGGGACAGGGAATCACCCCTCCACTTT. Residues: CASSNRDRESPLHF.

The chain uses TRBV19 and TRBJ2-7, with D perhaps TRBD2 (6 bases). The length of the CDR3 is 12 residues. Germline CDR1 LNHDA, CDR2 SQIVND (reference sequence). V gave up 6 bases and J gave up 3 bases, with 9 bases separating them. CDR3 bases: TGTGCCAGTAGGGGGGACTTCTACGAGCAGTACTTC. Translating it yields CASRGDFYEQYF.

The V and J genes are TRBV7-2 and TRBJ1-2; D perhaps matches TRBD1 (5 bases). Germline assignment: CDR1 SGHTA and CDR2 FQGNSA. The V gene lost 1 base and the J gene lost 2 bases, with 5 bases spanning the gap. The CDR3 consists of 13 residues. CDR3 sequence: CASSLGGNYGYTF. The DNA for the CDR3 is TGTGCCAGCAGCTTAGGGGGCAACTATGGCTACACCTTC.

V usage is TRBV7-9 and J usage is TRBJ2-7, with a weak D call TRBD1 (5 bases). Between the trimmed V and J ends, which lost 5 bases and 6 bases, there was a span of 14 bases. Germline CDR1 is SEHNR and CDR2 is FQNEAQ (reference sequence). The length of the CDR3 is 13 residues. The CDR3, as DNA: TGTGCCAGCAGCGAAGACAGTTTCGGCGAGCAGTACTTC. This encodes CASSEDSFGEQYF.

This chain links TRBV19 with TRBJ1-5; D is perhaps TRBD1 (6 bases). Per germline, CDR1 LNHDA and CDR2 SQIVND (reference sequence). V was shortened by 6 bases and J by 1 base, with 13 bases between the two germline ends. CDR3 length: 15 amino acids. The CDR3 region is CASSPRGASNQPQHF. DNA for the CDR3: TGTGCCAGTAGCCCCAGGGGCGCGAGCAATCAGCCCCAGCATTTT.

J is TRBJ2-5 and V is TRBV18; TRBD1 matches 9 bases. This CDR3 contains 17 residues. Germline values: CDR1 KGHSH, CDR2 LQKENI. The ends lost 0 bases at V and 3 bases at J; junction bases unmatched: 8. CDR3 in amino acids: CASSPPISGQGEETQYF. CDR3 DNA sequence: TGTGCCAGCTCACCACCGATTTCGGGACAGGGCGAAGAGACCCAGTACTTC. Filled out from reference TRBV18 and TRBJ2-5, the complete variable domain reads NAGVMQNPRHLVRRRGQEARLRCSPMKGHSHVYWYRQLPEEGLKFMVYLQKENIIDESGMPKERFSAEFPKEGPSILRIQQVVRGDSAAYFCASSPPISGQGEETQYFGPGTRLLVL.

The sample holds one count of this clone. This sequence joins TRBV19 and TRBJ1-5; 8 nucleotides align to TRBD1. Germline V gene lookup returns CDR1 LNHDA and CDR2 SQIVND (reference sequence). V lost 3 bases to trimming and J lost 5 bases; unmatched junction nucleotides: 6. The CDR3 contains 15 residues. The CDR3 sequence is CASSIRGTGDQPQHF. The CDR3 bases are TGTGCCAGTAGTATTCGAGGGACAGGAGATCAGCCCCAGCATTTT. Complete variable domain (other parts from reference TRBV19 and TRBJ1-5): DGGITQSPKYLFRKEGQNVTLSCEQNLNHDAMYWYRQDPGQGLRLIYYSQIVNDFQKGDIAEGYSVSREKKESFPLTVTSAQKNPTAFYLCASSIRGTGDQPQHFGDGTRLSIL.

The chain recombines TRBV10-3 with TRBJ1-1; perhaps TRBD1 as D (6 bases). Germline CDR1 ENHRY, CDR2 SYGVKD. Trimming shortened V by 1 base and J by 4 bases, and 13 bases separated the two germline ends. The CDR3 covers 15 residues. CDR3 nucleotides: TGTGCCATCAGTGAGTGGGACAAAGGCGGCACTGAAGCTTTCTTT. Its protein is CAISEWDKGGTEAFF.

V is TRBV10-3 and J is TRBJ1-5, with D perhaps TRBD1 (5 bases). V gave up 5 bases and J gave up 3 bases, with 8 bases separating them. CDR3 size: 13 residues. Germline V gene sequence: CDR1 ENHRY, CDR2 SYGVKD. Written as DNA, the CDR3 is TGTGCCATCAGTAGGGGAAACAATCAGCCCCAGCATTTT. Its translation is CAISRGNNQPQHF.

This clone turned up a few times. The chain uses TRBV25-1 and TRBJ1-3; D is undetermined. Germline CDR1 and CDR2: MGHDK and SYGVNS. V was cut by 5 bases and J by 3 bases, with 8 bases left in between. The CDR3 extends over 13 amino acids. CDR3 residues: CASSRRDGNTIYF. CDR3 bases: TGTGCCAGCAGTCGGAGGGATGGAAACACCATATATTTT.

The chain recombines TRBV4-3 with TRBJ1-3; the D is unclear. Trimming pared 1 base from V and 1 base from J, leaving 5 bases between. Germline V CDR1 and CDR2: LGHNA, YSLEER. The CDR3 has 14 amino acids. The CDR3 loop is CASSQVSSGNTIYF. Here the CDR3 DNA reads TGCGCCAGCAGCCAAGTGAGTTCTGGAAACACCATATATTTT.

This chain joins TRBV14 and TRBJ2-7; 7 nucleotides align to TRBD1. The CDR3 loop spans 14 amino acids. V dropped 1 base and J dropped 7; count of bases not matched to a gene: 7. Germline V gene sequence: CDR1 SGHDN, CDR2 FVKESK. Written as DNA, the CDR3 is TGTGCCAGCAGCCAAGGGTACGGCAGGGGGGAGCAGTACTTC. This gives the protein CASSQGYGRGEQYF.

This rearrangement joins TRBV29-1 to TRBJ1-6; 9 bases line up with TRBD1. J was trimmed by 5 bases and V by 6 bases; bases with no gene match: 5. The CDR3 covers 14 residues. Looked up from germline, CDR1 is SQVTM and CDR2 is ANQGSEA. The CDR3 region has the DNA TGCAGCGTGGGACAGGGAGGCGATAATTCACCCCTCCACTTT. Protein sequence: CSVGQGGDNSPLHF. Together with reference TRBV29-1 and TRBJ1-6, the CDR3 gives the full variable domain: SAVISQKPSRDICQRGTSLTIQCQVDSQVTMMFWYRQQPGQSLTLIATANQGSEATYESGFVIDKFPISRPNLTFSTLTVSNMSPEDSSIYLCSVGQGGDNSPLHFGNGTRLTVT.

The rearrangement links TRBV23-1 to TRBJ1-2, with D uncertain. TRBV23-1 is noted as an ORF with a role that remains uncertain. Trimming removed 2 bases from V and 4 bases from J, with 23 bases in between. There are 18 residues in the CDR3. In DNA form, the CDR3 reads TGCGCCAGCAGTCAAGGGTTGGGAGACAAGCAACTCCCCTATGGCTACACCTTC. It translates to CASSQGLGDKQLPYGYTF.

CDR3 region: CASSPTSGRPHNEQFF. The CDR3 coding sequence is TGTGCCAGCAGCCCAACAAGCGGGAGGCCCCACAATGAGCAGTTCTTC. The V gene is TRBV7-6, the J gene TRBJ2-1, with 9 positions matching TRBD2. CDR1 is SGHVS, CDR2 FNYEAQ, per germline. Trimming at V came to 5 bases and at J to 5 bases, leaving 10 bases not matched to a gene. This CDR3 has 16 amino acids.

This clone was counted only a few times. V gene TRBV5-1 combines with J gene TRBJ1-2; TRBD1 aligns across 7 bases. Germline V gene data show CDR1 as SGHRS and CDR2 as YFSETQ. Losses at the gene ends were 3 bases for V and 6 bases for J; bases not matched to a gene: 5. CDR3 length: 13 amino acids. CDR3 bases: TGCGCCAGCAGCTCACAGGGGAACGATGGCTACACCTTC. This gives the protein CASSSQGNDGYTF.

This clone was recorded a few times. This sequence joins TRBV5-1 and TRBJ1-3, with D tentatively TRBD1 (5 bases). The CDR3 extends over 16 amino acids. CDR1 is SGHRS and CDR2 is YFSETQ in the germline V gene. Trimming removed 5 bases at V and 1 base at J, with 16 bases between. CDR3 amino acids: CASRDQTALSGNTIYF. CDR3 sequence (DNA): TGCGCCAGCAGGGACCAGACAGCTTTATCTGGAAACACCATATATTTT.

The chain couples TRBV18 to TRBJ2-1; 7 bases fit TRBD1. The V and J ends lost 0 bases and 3 bases, in that order; junction bases with no gene match: 8. The CDR3 sequence is 17 residues long. Per germline, CDR1 KGHSH and CDR2 LQKENI. The chain's CDR3 is CASSPPNRGSFYNEQFF. CDR3 sequence (DNA): TGTGCCAGCTCACCACCGAACAGGGGCTCGTTCTACAATGAGCAGTTCTTC.

V usage is TRBV19 and J usage is TRBJ2-3; D possibly corresponds to TRBD2 (7 bases). The CDR3 length is 16 residues. CDR1 LNHDA and CDR2 SQIVND come from the germline V gene (reference sequence). V was cut by 7 bases and J by 0 bases, with 17 bases left in between. The CDR3 region is CASMGAGETSTDTQYF. The CDR3 DNA reads TGTGCCAGTATGGGGGCGGGGGAGACTAGCACAGATACGCAGTATTTT.